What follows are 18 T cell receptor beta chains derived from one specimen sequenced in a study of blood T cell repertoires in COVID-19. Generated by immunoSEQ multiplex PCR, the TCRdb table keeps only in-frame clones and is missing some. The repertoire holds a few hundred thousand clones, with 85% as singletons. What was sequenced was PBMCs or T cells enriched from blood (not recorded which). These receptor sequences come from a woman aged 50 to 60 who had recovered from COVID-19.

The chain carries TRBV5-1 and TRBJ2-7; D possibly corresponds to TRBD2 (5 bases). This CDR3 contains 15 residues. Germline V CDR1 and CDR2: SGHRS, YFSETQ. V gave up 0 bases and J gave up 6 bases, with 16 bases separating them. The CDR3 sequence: CASSLGGEGVGEQYF. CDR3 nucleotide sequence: TGCGCCAGCAGCTTGGGGGGTGAGGGAGTGGGCGAGCAGTACTTC.

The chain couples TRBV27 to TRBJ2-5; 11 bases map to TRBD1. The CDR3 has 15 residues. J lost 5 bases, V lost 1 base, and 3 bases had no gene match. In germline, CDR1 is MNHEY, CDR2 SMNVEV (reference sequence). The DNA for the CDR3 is TGTGCCAGCAGTTTATTGGACAGGGGGCTGGAGACCCAGTACTTC. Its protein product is CASSLLDRGLETQYF.

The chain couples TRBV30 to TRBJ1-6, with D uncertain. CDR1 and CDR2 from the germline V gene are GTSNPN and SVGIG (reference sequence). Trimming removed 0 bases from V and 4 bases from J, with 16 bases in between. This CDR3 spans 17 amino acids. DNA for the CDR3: TGTGCCTGGAGTGTACCGGGCAGGCGGAGGTATAATTCACCCCTCCACTTT. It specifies CAWSVPGRRRYNSPLHF. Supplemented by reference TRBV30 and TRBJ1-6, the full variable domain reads SQTIHQWPATLVQPVGSPLSLECTVEGTSNPNLYWYRQAAGRGLQLLFYSVGIGQISSEVPQNLSASRPQDRQFILSSKKLLLSDSGFYLCAWSVPGRRRYNSPLHFGNGTRLTVT.

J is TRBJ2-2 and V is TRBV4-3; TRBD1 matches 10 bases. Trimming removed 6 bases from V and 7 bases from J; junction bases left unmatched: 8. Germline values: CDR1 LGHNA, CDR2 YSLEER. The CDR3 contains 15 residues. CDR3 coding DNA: TGCGCCAGCAGGTCGGGGACAGGGGATTTCGGGGAGCTGTTTTTT. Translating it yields CASRSGTGDFGELFF.

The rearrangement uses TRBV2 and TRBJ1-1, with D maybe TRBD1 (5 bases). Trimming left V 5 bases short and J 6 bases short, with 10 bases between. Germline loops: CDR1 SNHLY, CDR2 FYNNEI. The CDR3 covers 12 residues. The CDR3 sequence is CASSLSGAEAFF. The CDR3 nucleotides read TGTGCCAGCAGTCTATCGGGGGCTGAAGCTTTCTTT.

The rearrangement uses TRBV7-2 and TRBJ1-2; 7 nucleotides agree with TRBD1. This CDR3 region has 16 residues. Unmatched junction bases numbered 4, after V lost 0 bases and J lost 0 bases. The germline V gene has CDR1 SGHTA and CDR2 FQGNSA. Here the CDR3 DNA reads TGTGCCAGCAGCTTAGCCGGGACAGAAGCTAACTATGGCTACACCTTC. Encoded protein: CASSLAGTEANYGYTF.

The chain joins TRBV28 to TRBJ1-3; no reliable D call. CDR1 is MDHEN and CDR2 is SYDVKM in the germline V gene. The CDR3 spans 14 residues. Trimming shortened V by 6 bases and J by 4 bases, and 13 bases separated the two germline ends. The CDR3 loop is CASSLSGPGNTIYF. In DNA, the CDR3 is TGTGCCAGCAGCCTATCAGGTCCGGGAAACACCATATATTTT.

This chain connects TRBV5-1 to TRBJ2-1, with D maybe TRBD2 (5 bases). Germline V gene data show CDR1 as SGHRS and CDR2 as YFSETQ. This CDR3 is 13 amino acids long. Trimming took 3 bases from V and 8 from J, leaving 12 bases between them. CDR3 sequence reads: CASSSRPGDEQFF. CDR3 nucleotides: TGCGCCAGCAGCTCCCGTCCCGGGGATGAGCAGTTCTTC.

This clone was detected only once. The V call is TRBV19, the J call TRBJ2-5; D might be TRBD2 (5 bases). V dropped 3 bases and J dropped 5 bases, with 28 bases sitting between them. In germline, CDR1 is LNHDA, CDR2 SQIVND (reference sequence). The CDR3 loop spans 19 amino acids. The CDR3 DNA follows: TGTGCCAGTAGTATGAGATTGGTGTGGGAACCCGGATCGGGGGAGACCCAGTACTTC. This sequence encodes CASSMRLVWEPGSGETQYF.

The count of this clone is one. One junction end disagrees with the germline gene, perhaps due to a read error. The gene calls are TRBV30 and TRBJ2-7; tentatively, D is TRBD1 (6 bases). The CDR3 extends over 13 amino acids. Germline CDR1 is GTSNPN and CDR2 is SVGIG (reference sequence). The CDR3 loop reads CAWASGQYRPVKF. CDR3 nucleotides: TGTGCCTGGGCCTCCGGACAGTACCGTCCCGTGAAATTC.

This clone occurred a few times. The CDR3 bases are TGTGCCAGCAGCTTAAGACAGGGGGGACTCTCTGGGGCCAACGTCCTGACTTTC. Translated, it gives CASSLRQGGLSGANVLTF. The chain joins TRBV9 to TRBJ2-6, with TRBD1 identical over 9 bases. The CDR3 contains 18 residues. From germline, CDR1 is SGDLS and CDR2 YYNGEE. The trim removed 4 bases at V and 0 bases at J, leaving 8 bases unmatched.

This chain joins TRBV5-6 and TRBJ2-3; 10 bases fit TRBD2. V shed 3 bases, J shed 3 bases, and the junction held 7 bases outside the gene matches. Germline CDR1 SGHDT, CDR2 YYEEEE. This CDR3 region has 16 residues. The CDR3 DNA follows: TGTGCCAGCAGCTGGAGGACTAGCGGAGAAACAGATACGCAGTATTTT. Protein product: CASSWRTSGETDTQYF.

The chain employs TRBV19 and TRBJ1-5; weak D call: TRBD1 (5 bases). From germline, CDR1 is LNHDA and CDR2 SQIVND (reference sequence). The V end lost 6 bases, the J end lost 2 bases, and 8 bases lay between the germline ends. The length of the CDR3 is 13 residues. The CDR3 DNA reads TGTGCCAGTAGACCGACAGGCAATCAGCCCCAGCATTTT. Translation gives CASRPTGNQPQHF. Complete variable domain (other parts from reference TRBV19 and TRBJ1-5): DGGITQSPKYLFRKEGQNVTLSCEQNLNHDAMYWYRQDPGQGLRLIYYSQIVNDFQKGDIAEGYSVSREKKESFPLTVTSAQKNPTAFYLCASRPTGNQPQHFGDGTRLSIL.

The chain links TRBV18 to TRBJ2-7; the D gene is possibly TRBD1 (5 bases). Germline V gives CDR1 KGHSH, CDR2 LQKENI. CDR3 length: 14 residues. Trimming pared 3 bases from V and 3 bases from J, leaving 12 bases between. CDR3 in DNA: TGTGCCAGCTCACCGGATACGACAGTCTACGAGCAGTACTTC. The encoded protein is CASSPDTTVYEQYF.

The CDR3 protein is CASSLATSWAALNTEAFF. The CDR3 DNA reads as TGTGCCAGCAGCTTGGCCACTAGTTGGGCAGCTTTGAACACTGAAGCTTTCTTT. The V and J genes are TRBV5-6 and TRBJ1-1; D unresolved. CDR3 length: 18 amino acids. Per the germline V gene, CDR1 is SGHDT and CDR2 is YYEEEE. V gave up 0 bases and J gave up 0 bases, with 18 bases separating them. Full variable domain (rest looked up from reference TRBV5-6 and TRBJ1-1): DAGVTQSPTHLIKTRGQQVTLRCSPKSGHDTVSWYQQALGQGPQFIFQYYEEEERQRGNFPDRFSGHQFPNYSSELNVNALLLGDSALYLCASSLATSWAALNTEAFFGQGTRLTVV.

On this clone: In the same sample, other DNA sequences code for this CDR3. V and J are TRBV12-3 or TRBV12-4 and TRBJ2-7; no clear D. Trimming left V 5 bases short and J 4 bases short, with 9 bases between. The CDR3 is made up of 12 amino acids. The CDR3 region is CASSPRVYEQYF. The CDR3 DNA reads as TGTGCCAGCAGTCCCCGGGTTTACGAGCAGTACTTC.

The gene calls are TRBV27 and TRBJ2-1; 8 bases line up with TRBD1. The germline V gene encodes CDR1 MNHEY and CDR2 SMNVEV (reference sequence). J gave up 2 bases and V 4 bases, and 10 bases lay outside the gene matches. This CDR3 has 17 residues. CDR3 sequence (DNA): TGTGCCAGCAGTTCGCTCCCCAGGGGGCGCGCCTACAATGAGCAGTTCTTC. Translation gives CASSSLPRGRAYNEQFF.

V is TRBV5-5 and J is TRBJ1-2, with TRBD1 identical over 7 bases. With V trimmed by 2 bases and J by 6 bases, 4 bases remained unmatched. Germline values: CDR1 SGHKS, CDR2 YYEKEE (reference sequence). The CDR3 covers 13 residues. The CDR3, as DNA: TGTGCCAGCAGCTTAGACAGGGCACATGGCTACACCTTC. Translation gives CASSLDRAHGYTF.